These 22 T cell receptor beta chains share one sample of origin, sequenced in a study of identical twins. TCRdb reprocessed the 5' RACE reads with MiXCR, giving one entry per CDR3 protein. The table lists hundreds of thousands of distinct CDR3 sequences, around 21% of them singletons, with 4% to 4.5% in the top ten. These data also formed part of another study, on T cells expressing NK-cell markers.

The material sequenced was PBMCs. These TCRs come from a woman between 18 and 29 years old in good health.

J is TRBJ2-6 and V is TRBV5-5; D uncertain. V lost 4 bases, J lost 0 bases, and 11 bases lay in between. Germline values: CDR1 SGHKS, CDR2 YYEKEE (reference sequence). The CDR3 sequence is 16 residues long. CDR3 sequence (DNA): TGTGCCAGCAGCCGCCAACCTACCTCTGGGGCCAACGTCCTGACTTTC. It specifies CASSRQPTSGANVLTF.

The V gene is TRBV12-3 or TRBV12-4, the J gene TRBJ2-1; tentatively, D is TRBD1 or TRBD2 (5 bases each). V shed 4 bases and J shed 8 bases, with 15 bases lying between them. This CDR3 region has 14 residues. The CDR3 protein is CASSSTSGTDEQFF. The DNA for the CDR3 is TGTGCCAGCAGTTCCACTTCGGGGACGGATGAGCAGTTCTTC.

This clonotype was picked up one time. The V gene is TRBV20-1, the J gene TRBJ2-5; no firm D call. The CDR3 length is 12 residues. Germline V CDR1 and CDR2: DFQATT, SNEGSKA (reference sequence). Trimming removed 3 bases at V and 2 bases at J, with 7 bases between. The CDR3: CSASAPQETQYF. The CDR3 DNA reads TGCAGTGCTAGTGCCCCTCAAGAGACCCAGTACTTC.

This clonotype has a count of ten or more. In DNA, the CDR3 is TGTGCCAGCAGCCAAGACAGGGTCACTGAAGCTTTCTTT. It specifies CASSQDRVTEAFF. This chain joins TRBV7-2 and TRBJ1-1; 7 bases map to TRBD1. From germline, CDR1 is SGHTA and CDR2 FQGNSA. The V and J ends lost 5 bases and 4 bases, in that order; junction bases with no gene match: 4. The CDR3 contains 13 residues.

This clonotype was recorded many times. This chain connects TRBV20-1 to TRBJ1-1; 7 bases are shared with TRBD1. J was trimmed by 0 bases and V by 5 bases; bases with no gene match: 3. The CDR3 spans 13 residues. Germline V gene data show CDR1 as DFQATT and CDR2 as SNEGSKA (reference sequence). CDR3 sequence: CSAATGLNTEAFF. DNA for the CDR3: TGCAGTGCTGCGACAGGGCTGAACACTGAAGCTTTCTTT.

This sequence joins TRBV6-1 and TRBJ2-1, with 9 bases matching TRBD2. Germline V gene sequence: CDR1 MNHNS, CDR2 SASEGT. The V and J ends lost 6 bases and 6 bases, in that order; junction bases with no gene match: 9. This CDR3 region has 15 residues. CDR3 amino acids: CASRGDSGGTNEQFF. In nucleotides, the CDR3 is TGTGCCAGCAGGGGCGACAGCGGGGGGACCAATGAGCAGTTCTTC.

This clonotype was seen many times. The rearrangement uses TRBV20-1 and TRBJ2-3, with TRBD2 as a possible D gene (6 bases). V dropped 6 bases and J dropped 1 base, with 11 bases sitting between them. CDR1 and CDR2 from the germline V gene are DFQATT and SNEGSKA (reference sequence). There are 13 residues in the CDR3. CDR3 nucleotides: TGCAGTGCCGCTTTAGCGGGCACAGATACGCAGTATTTT. The encoded protein is CSAALAGTDTQYF.

This clonotype occurred a few times. The chain joins TRBV6-5 to TRBJ1-1; D uncertain. This CDR3 is built from 14 residues. The V end was cut by 0 bases, the J end by 8 bases, with 13 bases between. Germline V gives CDR1 MNHEY, CDR2 SVGAGI. In DNA, the CDR3 is TGTGCCAGCAGTTACTCGCTCCCGGGAACCGAAGCTTTCTTT. It codes for CASSYSLPGTEAFF.

In this sample, this clonotype turned up many times. The chain employs TRBV5-1 and TRBJ1-6; no definite D call. The V end lost 4 bases, the J end lost 7 bases, and 9 bases lay between the germline ends. CDR3 size: 13 residues. CDR1 and CDR2 (germline): SGHRS, YFSETQ. CDR3 sequence: CASSPGGNSPLHF. CDR3 DNA: TGCGCCAGCAGCCCCGGAGGCAATTCACCCCTCCACTTT.

This clonotype was seen a handful of times. The J gene is TRBJ2-6, the V gene TRBV10-3; possibly TRBD2 for D (5 bases). The V end lost 6 bases, the J end lost 2 bases, and 5 bases lay between the germline ends. Germline loops: CDR1 ENHRY, CDR2 SYGVKD. The CDR3 runs to 13 residues. CDR3 nucleotides: TGTGCCATCAGCGGGACTGGGGCCAACGTCCTGACTTTC. Its translation: CAISGTGANVLTF.

This clonotype was detected many times. This chain connects TRBV9 to TRBJ2-2; possibly TRBD1 for D (6 bases). V gave up 3 bases and J gave up 1 base, with 16 bases separating them. The germline V gene encodes CDR1 SGDLS and CDR2 YYNGEE. This CDR3 has 17 amino acids. CDR3 protein: CASSDPRQERNTGELFF. DNA for the CDR3: TGTGCCAGCAGCGACCCCCGACAGGAACGGAACACCGGGGAGCTGTTTTTT.

This clonotype was counted between two and nine times. The CDR3 loop reads CASSLRGGANVLTF. The CDR3, as DNA: TGTGCCAGCAGTTTACGTGGGGGAGCCAACGTCCTGACTTTC. V is TRBV12-3 or TRBV12-4 and J is TRBJ2-6; either TRBD1 or TRBD2 may fit D (5 bases each). V was shortened by 2 bases and J by 7 bases, with 9 bases between the two germline ends. The CDR3 is made up of 14 amino acids.

In this sample, this clonotype turned up a few times. CDR3 DNA sequence: TGTGCCAGCAGCTTGATAGCGGGAGGCACAGATACGCAGTATTTT. Translated, it gives CASSLIAGGTDTQYF. The chain employs TRBV5-5 and TRBJ2-3; 9 bases fit TRBD2. The CDR3 sequence is 15 residues long. V was clipped by 1 base and J by 1 base; unmatched bases: 1. Germline values: CDR1 SGHKS, CDR2 YYEKEE (reference sequence).

This clonotype was seen ten or more times. The CDR3 region is CASSQGYSNQPQHF. For the CDR3, the DNA is TGTGCCAGCAGCCAAGGGTATAGCAATCAGCCCCAGCATTTT. The chain couples TRBV3-1 to TRBJ1-5; no firm D call. CDR3 length equals 14 residues. V lost 1 base and J lost 0, with 4 bases in between. Per the germline V gene, CDR1 is LGHDT and CDR2 is YNNKEL (reference sequence).

This clonotype has just a few counts. This rearrangement joins TRBV7-2 to TRBJ1-6, with D possibly being TRBD1 (5 bases). The CDR3 contains 15 residues. V shed 2 bases and J shed 6 bases, with 11 bases lying between them. Germline CDR1 reads SGHTA; CDR2 reads FQGNSA. The chain's CDR3 is CASSLLGGPNSPLHF. CDR3 in DNA: TGTGCCAGCAGCTTATTGGGGGGACCTAATTCACCCCTCCACTTT.

The chain joins TRBV30 to TRBJ2-2; 7 positions agree with TRBD1. The germline V gene encodes CDR1 GTSNPN and CDR2 SVGIG (reference sequence). CDR3 length equals 14 residues. V was pared by 7 bases and J by 7 bases, with 12 bases of the junction left unmatched. CDR3 in amino acids: CAYPGTVTLGELFF. The CDR3, as DNA: TGTGCCTACCCCGGGACAGTAACTCTCGGGGAGCTGTTTTTT.

The V gene is TRBV10-3, the J gene TRBJ2-5, with D perhaps TRBD1 (6 bases). CDR1 and CDR2 from the germline V gene are ENHRY and SYGVKD. V lost 7 bases and J 4 bases, leaving 13 bases between the germline ends. The CDR3 covers 13 residues. The CDR3 protein is CAITETGSETQYF. Here the CDR3 DNA reads TGTGCCATCACCGAAACAGGGTCAGAGACCCAGTACTTC.

This clonotype was counted between two and nine times. The chain links TRBV9 to TRBJ2-3; 8 nucleotides match TRBD1. The CDR3 totals 15 residues. V gave up 2 bases and J gave up 5 bases; unmatched junction bases: 7. Germline CDR1 and CDR2: SGDLS and YYNGEE. The DNA of the CDR3 is TGTGCCAGCAGCGTCCCAGGGGGCAGTGGAGATACGCAGTATTTT. The encoded protein is CASSVPGGSGDTQYF.

This chain joins TRBV20-1 and TRBJ2-3; TRBD1 agrees at 10 bases. CDR1 is DFQATT, CDR2 SNEGSKA, per germline (reference sequence). The CDR3 loop spans 14 amino acids. After removal of 3 bases from V and 4 bases from J, the junction contained 4 bases not matched to a gene. CDR3 loop: CSASAGQGPDTQYF. In DNA form, the CDR3 reads TGCAGTGCTAGTGCGGGACAGGGGCCAGATACGCAGTATTTT.

This clonotype was seen only a few times. This chain connects TRBV29-1 to TRBJ1-5; TRBD1 agrees at 10 bases. Germline values: CDR1 SQVTM, CDR2 ANQGSEA. The junction had 4 bases not matched to a gene; V was cut back by 7 bases and J by 7 bases. CDR3 length: 12 residues. DNA for the CDR3: TGCAGCGCCGGGACAGGGGTCCAGCCCCAGCATTTT. This translates into CSAGTGVQPQHF.

This clonotype was seen many times. The junction does not match germline at one end; this may be a read error. The V call is TRBV5-1, the J call TRBJ2-3; D not certain. The length of the CDR3 is 12 residues. CDR1 and CDR2 from the germline V gene are SGHRS and YFSETQ. This CDR3 is CASSVSTDTQYF. The CDR3 DNA is TGTGCCAGCAGCGTCAGCACAGATACGCAGTATTTT.

V usage is TRBV5-6 and J usage is TRBJ2-1; 9 bases fit TRBD2. V trimming: 3 bases; J trimming: 5 bases; junction bases outside the gene matches: 6. The CDR3 is 15 residues long. Germline CDR1 is SGHDT and CDR2 is YYEEEE. The CDR3: CASSWSGRHDNEQFF. The CDR3 coding sequence is TGTGCCAGCAGCTGGAGCGGGAGGCACGACAATGAGCAGTTCTTC.